What follows are 14 T cell receptor gamma chains derived from one specimen sequenced in a study of Vδ1+ human thymocytes. RNA was extracted from the cells and then reverse transcribed. Multiplex PCR used pooled V-gene forward primers and a constant-region reverse primer to amplify CDR3s. TCRdb redid clone calling on the multiplex PCR reads using CATT. Among more than 35,000 gamma-chain clones, around 20% were seen once, and the ten largest hold under 2%. Their antigens are not known. General study points: In the thymus, TRG and TRD repertoires looked highly polyclonal with Gaussian CDR3 lengths.

The sequenced material came from Vdelta1+ gamma-delta thymocytes from the thymus. Subset reported: FACS-sorted CD3+ TCRalphabeta- TCRVdelta1+ TCRVdelta2- thymocytes. These TCRs come from a girl under three years old who had congenital heart surgery.

This clone was seen only a few times. The rearrangement links TRGV4 to TRGJ1 or TRGJ2. V shed 0 bases and J 7 bases; nucleotides not matched to a gene: 9. The germline CDR1 and CDR2 sequences are EGSTGY and YDSYTSSV. The CDR3 loop spans 14 amino acids. CDR3 nucleotides: TGTGCCACCTGGGATGGGGGTCGGAGGTATAAGAAACTCTTT. It yields the protein CATWDGGRRYKKLF.

Notes on this clone: Different DNA sequences within this sample yield the same CDR3. The V call is TRGV2, the J call TRGJP2. Unmatched junction bases numbered 3, after V lost 4 bases and J lost 4 bases. CDR1 and CDR2 from the germline V gene are EGSNGY and YDSYNSKV. This CDR3 region has 13 residues. CDR3: CATWDLSDWIKTF. CDR3 in DNA: TGTGCCACCTGGGATCTTAGTGATTGGATCAAGACGTTT.

The J gene is TRGJ1 or TRGJ2, the V gene TRGV4. V trimming: 1 base; J trimming: 7 bases; junction bases outside the gene matches: 10. The CDR3 contains 14 residues. Germline V gives CDR1 EGSTGY, CDR2 YDSYTSSV. CDR3: CATWDGIVPYKKLF. The CDR3 DNA reads TGTGCCACCTGGGATGGAATTGTCCCCTATAAGAAACTCTTT.

Concerning this clone itself: Other DNA sequences in this sample translate to the same CDR3. The chain combines TRGV2 with TRGJP2. Germline CDR1 reads EGSNGY; CDR2 reads YDSYNSKV. The V gene end was trimmed by 0 bases and the J gene end by 8 bases; junction bases not matched to a gene: 6. The CDR3 is made up of 14 amino acids. The CDR3 nucleotides are TGTGCCACCTGGGACGGGCCCTGGGATTGGATCAAGACGTTT. Protein sequence: CATWDGPWDWIKTF.

This chain links TRGV4 with TRGJ1 or TRGJ2. The germline gives CDR1 EGSTGY, CDR2 YDSYTSSV. V lost 0 bases and J lost 9; bases outside the gene matches: 11. The CDR3 is 14 amino acids. The CDR3 is CATWDGPGEGKKLF. CDR3 coding DNA: TGTGCCACCTGGGATGGGCCAGGGGAGGGTAAGAAACTCTTT.

The rearrangement joins TRGV3 to TRGJ1 or TRGJ2. V gave up 0 bases and J gave up 3 bases; unmatched junction bases: 5. Germline values: CDR1 VTNTFY, CDR2 YDVSTARD (reference sequence). The CDR3 loop spans 14 amino acids. The CDR3 DNA reads TGTGCCACCTGGGACAGGTCCATTTATTATAAGAAACTCTTT. Its translation: CATWDRSIYYKKLF.

This clone showed up just a few times. V and J are TRGV2 and TRGJ1 or TRGJ2. This CDR3 is built from 14 residues. Germline CDR1 and CDR2: EGSNGY and YDSYNSKV. V lost 1 base, J lost 11 bases, and 14 bases stayed unmatched. Here the CDR3 DNA reads TGTGCCACCTGGGACGGCCTCCATGTAGGGGAGAAACTCTTT. Amino acid sequence: CATWDGLHVGEKLF.

The chain joins TRGV3 to TRGJP2. Germline trimming cut 2 bases from V and 7 bases from J; bases unmatched to any gene: 1. The germline V gene encodes CDR1 VTNTFY and CDR2 YDVSTARD (reference sequence). This CDR3 comprises 12 residues. In nucleotides, the CDR3 is TGTGCCACCTGGGACATTGATTGGATCAAGACGTTT. It codes for CATWDIDWIKTF.

This chain joins TRGV9 and TRGJ1 or TRGJ2. This CDR3 comprises 13 residues. V lost 4 bases and J lost 4; bases outside the gene matches: 7. The germline CDR1 and CDR2 sequences are GITISATS and ISYDGTV (reference sequence). The CDR3 bases are TGTGCCTTGTGGGACGTAGTGTATTATAAGAAACTCTTT. Its translation is CALWDVVYYKKLF.

In this sample, this clone turned up once. V is TRGV4 and J is TRGJP1. Germline V gene data show CDR1 as EGSTGY and CDR2 as YDSYTSSV. The CDR3 length is 17 residues. V shed 4 bases, J shed 4 bases, and the junction held 15 bases outside the gene matches. The CDR3 nucleotides read TGTGCCACCTGGGACGGGCTGAGGGTGGGCACTGGTTGGTTCAAGATATTT. Protein: CATWDGLRVGTGWFKIF.

This clone was counted only a few times. The chain is built from TRGV4 and TRGJ1 or TRGJ2. Germline CDR1 and CDR2: EGSTGY and YDSYTSSV. V lost 3 bases, J lost 11 bases, and 7 bases stayed unmatched. The CDR3 runs 11 residues. CDR3 sequence (DNA): TGTGCCACCTGGGATAGTAGTGAGAAACTCTTT. Amino acid sequence: CATWDSSEKLF.

The chain couples TRGV3 to TRGJ1 or TRGJ2. Germline CDR1 is VTNTFY and CDR2 is YDVSTARD (reference sequence). Germline trimming cut 1 base from V and 15 bases from J; bases unmatched to any gene: 9. The CDR3 has 11 amino acids. The CDR3 loop is CATWDRQSVLF. The DNA for the CDR3 is TGTGCCACCTGGGACAGACAGTCTGTACTCTTT.

With regard to this clone: Distinct nucleotide sequences in the sample also encode this CDR3. This sequence joins TRGV5 and TRGJ1 or TRGJ2. Trimming at V came to 0 bases and at J to 10 bases, leaving 6 bases not matched to a gene. Per the germline V gene, CDR1 is VINAFY and CDR2 is YDVSNSKD. The CDR3 has 12 residues. The CDR3 region has the DNA TGTGCCACCTGGGACAGGCCTGAAAAGAAACTCTTT. This codes for CATWDRPEKKLF.

With regard to this clone: At one end, the junction sequence differs from germline, possibly due to a read error. The rearrangement uses TRGV3 and TRGJ1 or TRGJ2. CDR1 and CDR2 from the germline V gene are VTNTFY and YDVSTARD (reference sequence). The CDR3 runs to 14 residues. CDR3 coding DNA: TGTGCCGCCTGGTTCCTGCCGGGTTATTATAAGAAACTCTTT. Translating it yields CAAWFLPGYYKKLF.